Shown below are 16 T cell receptor beta chains from a single sample sequenced in a study of T-cell reconstitution after alpha-beta-depleted transplantation in children. The TCRbeta library was prepared with unique molecular identifiers. MiXCR was run by TCRdb on the PCR reads, yielding one entry per CDR3 protein. The sample shows about 540,000 distinct CDR3 sequences, 25% to 30% of them seen only once. The sequencing here drew on PBMCs, taken before TCRalphabeta/CD19-depleted stem cell transplant. The receptors were gathered from a boy in the first two years of life with Wiskott-Aldrich syndrome, due to receive a stem cell transplant.

This clonotype was counted only a few times. The rearrangement links TRBV20-1 to TRBJ2-7; D remains unclear. Germline V gene lookup returns CDR1 DFQATT and CDR2 SNEGSKA (reference sequence). V lost 3 bases and J lost 5, with 11 bases in between. The CDR3 length is 12 residues. CDR3 bases: TGCAGTGCTAGGGTCCATAGGGACGAGCAGTACTTC. It translates to CSARVHRDEQYF.

This chain uses TRBV28 with TRBJ2-1; 11 bases map to TRBD2. V shed 7 bases, J shed 0 bases, and the junction held 8 bases outside the gene matches. Germline CDR1 and CDR2: MDHEN and SYDVKM. The CDR3 is made up of 17 amino acids. Written as DNA, the CDR3 is TGTGCCAGCACGGTCGGCGGGACTAGCGGCTCCTACAATGAGCAGTTCTTC. Protein sequence: CASTVGGTSGSYNEQFF.

This clonotype was seen a few times. V gene TRBV30 combines with J gene TRBJ1-2; D remains unclear. The V end was cut by 3 bases, the J end by 7 bases, with 15 bases between. In germline, CDR1 is GTSNPN, CDR2 SVGIG (reference sequence). This CDR3 contains 13 residues. The CDR3 DNA is TGTGCCTGGAGGCAAGCCAGAGGGTCTGGCTACACCTTC. Protein product: CAWRQARGSGYTF.

The chain couples TRBV27 to TRBJ2-7, with 8 bases matching TRBD2. The CDR3 totals 14 residues. Trimming removed 2 bases from V and 3 bases from J; junction bases left unmatched: 3. The germline gives CDR1 MNHEY, CDR2 SMNVEV (reference sequence). For the CDR3, the DNA is TGTGCCAGCAGTTTAAGCGGGAGTGACTACGAGCAGTACTTC. Residues: CASSLSGSDYEQYF.

This clonotype was seen a handful of times. V and J are TRBV20-1 and TRBJ2-7; TRBD2 agrees at 7 bases. Germline V gene data show CDR1 as DFQATT and CDR2 as SNEGSKA (reference sequence). The J segment lost 4 bases and the V segment lost 5 bases, leaving 14 bases of the junction unmatched. The CDR3 length is 15 residues. The CDR3 protein is CSAAPASGGPYEQYF. DNA of the CDR3: TGCAGTGCTGCCCCCGCTAGCGGAGGACCATACGAGCAGTACTTC.

The chain couples TRBV10-3 to TRBJ2-1, with D possibly TRBD2 on 5 matching bases. Germline CDR1 and CDR2: ENHRY and SYGVKD. Trimming removed 3 bases at V and 5 bases at J, with 11 bases between. The CDR3 sequence is 14 residues long. DNA of the CDR3: TGTGCCATCAGTGAATGGGGAGCGGACAATGAGCAGTTCTTC. Its translation is CAISEWGADNEQFF.

Regarding this clonotype: The junction differs from germline at one of its ends, possibly a read error. The chain couples TRBV28 to TRBJ2-5, with 7 bases lining up with TRBD1. The germline V gene encodes CDR1 MDHEN and CDR2 SYDVKM. This CDR3 contains 14 residues. CDR3 DNA: TGTGCCAGCAGCATAAGACAGGGAAGGGAGAACCAGTACTTC. This codes for CASSIRQGRENQYF.

The J gene is TRBJ1-5, the V gene TRBV5-1; possibly TRBD1 for D (5 bases). There are 15 residues in the CDR3. From germline, CDR1 is SGHRS and CDR2 YFSETQ. V lost 0 bases and J lost 1, with 8 bases in between. The CDR3 DNA reads TGCGCCAGCAGCTTGGACGGGACCAGCAATCAGCCCCAGCATTTT. Translation gives CASSLDGTSNQPQHF. Using reference TRBV5-1 and TRBJ1-5 for the parts outside the CDR3, the full variable domain is KAGVTQTPRYLIKTRGQQVTLSCSPISGHRSVSWYQQTPGQGLQFLFEYFSETQRNKGNFPGRFSGRQFSNSRSEMNVSTLELGDSALYLCASSLDGTSNQPQHFGDGTRLSIL.

The V gene is TRBV3-1, the J gene TRBJ2-6; D assignment may be TRBD1 or TRBD2 (6 bases each). CDR1 is LGHDT and CDR2 is YNNKEL in the germline V gene (reference sequence). The CDR3 has 19 residues. Trimming left V 0 bases short and J 3 bases short, with 18 bases between. CDR3 sequence (DNA): TGTGCCAGCAGCCAAGAATGGAGCAGGGGACTTGTTGGGGCCAACGTCCTGACTTTC. Encoded protein: CASSQEWSRGLVGANVLTF.

V and J are TRBV7-2 and TRBJ2-1; D may be TRBD2 (5 bases). CDR1 and CDR2 from the germline V gene are SGHTA and FQGNSA. V lost 5 bases to trimming and J lost 6 bases, with 17 bases between them. The CDR3 covers 15 residues. This CDR3 is CASSERSTPLNEQFF. In DNA form, the CDR3 reads TGTGCCAGCAGCGAGCGGTCAACCCCACTCAATGAGCAGTTCTTC. Filled out from reference TRBV7-2 and TRBJ2-1, the complete variable domain reads GAGVSQSPSNKVTEKGKDVELRCDPISGHTALYWYRQSLGQGLEFLIYFQGNSAPDKSGLPSDRFSAERTGGSVSTLTIQRTQQEDSAVYLCASSERSTPLNEQFFGPGTRLTVL.

There are a few counts of this clonotype. The rearrangement joins TRBV5-1 to TRBJ2-2; D is tentatively TRBD1 or TRBD2 (5 bases each). The CDR3 extends over 16 amino acids. Trimming took off 4 bases at V and 5 bases at J, with 18 bases between the two ends. Germline CDR1 and CDR2: SGHRS and YFSETQ. This CDR3 reads CASSAGGTDLTGELFF. The CDR3 region has the DNA TGCGCCAGCAGCGCGGGTGGGACGGATCTAACCGGGGAGCTGTTTTTT.

This clonotype was observed a few times. V gene TRBV20-1 combines with J gene TRBJ2-7, with 13 nucleotides matching TRBD2. J was trimmed by 1 base and V by 3 bases; bases with no gene match: 3. The CDR3 has 15 residues. CDR1 and CDR2 from the germline V gene are DFQATT and SNEGSKA (reference sequence). Here the CDR3 reads CSASRGLAGSYEQYF. CDR3 nucleotides: TGCAGTGCTAGCCGGGGACTAGCGGGGTCCTACGAGCAGTACTTC.

The chain uses TRBV6-5 and TRBJ2-1; perhaps D is TRBD1 or TRBD2 (5 bases each). CDR1 and CDR2 from the germline V gene are MNHEY and SVGAGI. The CDR3 has 17 amino acids. Trimming took off 4 bases at V and 4 bases at J, with 20 bases between the two ends. The DNA of the CDR3 is TGTGCCAGCAGTTCCCAAAGCCCGGGGCCCCCGTACAATGAGCAGTTCTTC. Translating it yields CASSSQSPGPPYNEQFF.

This clonotype was picked up a small number of times. The chain has TRBV5-1 and TRBJ1-2, with 7 bases that match TRBD1. V shed 4 bases, J shed 2 bases, and the junction held 8 bases outside the gene matches. Germline V gives CDR1 SGHRS, CDR2 YFSETQ. This CDR3 has 15 amino acids. CDR3 DNA: TGCGCCAGCAGCCTCGACAGGGACCCCAACTATGGCTACACCTTC. It translates to CASSLDRDPNYGYTF.

This clonotype showed up just a few times. The rearrangement links TRBV5-1 to TRBJ2-7; D is uncertain. The CDR3 is made up of 14 amino acids. Germline V gene lookup returns CDR1 SGHRS and CDR2 YFSETQ. Trimming left V 1 base short and J 7 bases short, with 15 bases between. DNA for the CDR3: TGCGCCAGCAGCTTGTCGACCACGGTCTCGGAGCAGTACTTC. Amino acid sequence: CASSLSTTVSEQYF.

In its sample, this clonotype was seen a few times. This chain links TRBV5-1 with TRBJ2-2, with 15 nucleotides matching TRBD2. The CDR3 extends over 19 amino acids. Germline CDR1 reads SGHRS; CDR2 reads YFSETQ. V lost 4 bases, J lost 6 bases, and 13 bases stayed unmatched. The CDR3 here is CASSPSRTSGRAYPGELFF. In DNA, the CDR3 is TGCGCCAGCAGCCCATCACGGACTAGCGGGAGGGCCTACCCCGGGGAGCTGTTTTTT.